The entry below describes one TCR beta chain. What it binds is unknown. Trimming took 1 base from V and 0 from J, leaving 10 bases between them. CDR3 length equals 16 residues. The germline gives CDR1 SEHNR, CDR2 FQNEAQ (reference sequence). This sample is part of a study of vaccination and CD4 T cells after COVID-19. Background on the study: A median of approximately 100 days (range 35 to 161) separated diagnosis from post-COVID sampling. The study's findings and limits: Vaccine-specific clones in convalescent patients were spike mono-reactive in 304 of 307 cases.

The Oncomine TCR Beta short-read assay generated sequence data from the DNA of cultured CD4+ T cells. From the PCR reads, TCRdb called clonotypes with MiXCR, one entry per CDR3 protein. This table has 3,500 to 4,500 distinct CDR3 sequences, roughly a fifth appearing once. Treatment specified: roughly nine-day PBMC culture with coronavirus spike peptide pools or control peptides (ViraFEST assay). The specimen sequenced was CD4+ T cells from blood, cultured in vitro. The gene calls are TRBV7-9 and TRBJ1-3; D remains unclear. The origin of this receptor is a human donor who had recovered from COVID-19. CDR3 nucleotide sequence: TGTGCCAGCAGCTTAGATCCTCTCTACTCTGGAAACACCATATATTTT. As protein: CASSLDPLYSGNTIYF. Looking up the rest from reference TRBV7-9 and TRBJ1-3 gives the full variable domain: DTGVSQNPRHKITKRGQNVTFRCDPISEHNRLYWYRQTLGQGPEFLTYFQNEAQLEKSRLLSDRFSAERPKGSFSTLEIQRTEQGDSAMYLCASSLDPLYSGNTIYFGEGSWLTVV.